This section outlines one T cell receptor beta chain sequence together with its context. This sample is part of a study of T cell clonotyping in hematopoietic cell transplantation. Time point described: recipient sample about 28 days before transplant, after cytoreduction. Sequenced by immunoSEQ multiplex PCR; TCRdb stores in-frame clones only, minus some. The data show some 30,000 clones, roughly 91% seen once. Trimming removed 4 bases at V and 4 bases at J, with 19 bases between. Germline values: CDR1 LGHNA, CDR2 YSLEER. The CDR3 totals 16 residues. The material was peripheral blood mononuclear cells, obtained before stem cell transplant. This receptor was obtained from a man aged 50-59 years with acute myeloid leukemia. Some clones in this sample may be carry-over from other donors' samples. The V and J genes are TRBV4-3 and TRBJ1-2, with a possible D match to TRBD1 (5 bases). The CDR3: CASSRAGPTATYGYTF. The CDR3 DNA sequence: TGCGCCAGCAGCCGCGCGGGACCGACGGCAACCTATGGCTACACCTTC.